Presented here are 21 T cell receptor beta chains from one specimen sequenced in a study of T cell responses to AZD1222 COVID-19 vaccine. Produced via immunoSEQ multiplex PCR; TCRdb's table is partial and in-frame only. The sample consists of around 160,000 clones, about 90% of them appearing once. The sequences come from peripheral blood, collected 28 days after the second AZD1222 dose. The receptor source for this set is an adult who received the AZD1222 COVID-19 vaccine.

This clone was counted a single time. The CDR3 is CASSVGTGGGGANVLTF. In DNA, the CDR3 is TGTGCCAGCAGCGTAGGAACAGGGGGAGGTGGGGCCAACGTCCTGACTTTC. The chain has TRBV9 and TRBJ2-6; 8 nucleotides agree with TRBD1. Germline V gene data show CDR1 as SGDLS and CDR2 as YYNGEE. The trim removed 0 bases at V and 3 bases at J, leaving 5 bases unmatched. The CDR3 contains 17 residues.

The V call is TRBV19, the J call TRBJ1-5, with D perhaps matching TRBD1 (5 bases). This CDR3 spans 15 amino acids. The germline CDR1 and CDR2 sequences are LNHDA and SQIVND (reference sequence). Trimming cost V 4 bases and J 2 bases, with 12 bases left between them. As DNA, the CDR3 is TGTGCCAGTAGTACGTGGGACGGGGGCAATCAGCCCCAGCATTTT. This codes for CASSTWDGGNQPQHF.

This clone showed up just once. The CDR3 coding sequence is TGTGCCAGCAGTGAGTCCTACAGGGGAGGAGACACTGAAGCTTTCTTT. Amino acids: CASSESYRGGDTEAFF. The V call is TRBV6-1, the J call TRBJ1-1; 7 bases map to TRBD1. V lost 3 bases and J lost 3; bases outside the gene matches: 10. The CDR3 loop spans 16 amino acids. The germline V gene has CDR1 MNHNS and CDR2 SASEGT.

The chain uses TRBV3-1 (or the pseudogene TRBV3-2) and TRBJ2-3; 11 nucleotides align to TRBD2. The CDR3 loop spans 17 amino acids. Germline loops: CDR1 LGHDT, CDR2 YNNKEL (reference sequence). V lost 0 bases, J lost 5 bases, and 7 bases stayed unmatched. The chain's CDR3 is CASSQELAGARGDTQYF. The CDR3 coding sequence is TGTGCCAGCAGCCAAGAACTAGCGGGGGCCCGGGGAGATACGCAGTATTTT.

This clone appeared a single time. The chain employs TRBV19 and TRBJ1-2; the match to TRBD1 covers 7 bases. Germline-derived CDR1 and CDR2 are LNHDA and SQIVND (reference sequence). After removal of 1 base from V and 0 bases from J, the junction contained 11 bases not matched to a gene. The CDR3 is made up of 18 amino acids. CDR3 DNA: TGTGCCAGTAGTATAGCAGACAGGGAGTTTCCAGCTAACTATGGCTACACCTTC. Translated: CASSIADREFPANYGYTF.

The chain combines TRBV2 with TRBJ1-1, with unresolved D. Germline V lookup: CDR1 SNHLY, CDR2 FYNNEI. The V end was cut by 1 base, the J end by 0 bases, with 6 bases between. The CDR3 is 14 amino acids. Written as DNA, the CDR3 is TGTGCCAGCAGTGAAGGCAGATTGAACACTGAAGCTTTCTTT. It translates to CASSEGRLNTEAFF.

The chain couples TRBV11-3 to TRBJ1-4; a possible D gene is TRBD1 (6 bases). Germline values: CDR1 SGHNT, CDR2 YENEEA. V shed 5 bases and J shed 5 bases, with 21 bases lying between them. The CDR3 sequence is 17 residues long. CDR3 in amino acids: CASSPPIHRVGNEKLFF. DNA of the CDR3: TGTGCCAGCAGCCCGCCTATTCACAGGGTGGGGAATGAAAAACTGTTTTTT.

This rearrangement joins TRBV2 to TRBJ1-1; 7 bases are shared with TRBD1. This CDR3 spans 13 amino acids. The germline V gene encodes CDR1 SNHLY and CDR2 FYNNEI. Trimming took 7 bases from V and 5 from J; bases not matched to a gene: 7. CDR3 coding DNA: TGTGCCAGCACTCAGGGGGAGGGGACTGAAGCTTTCTTT. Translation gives CASTQGEGTEAFF.

The DNA for the CDR3 is TGTGCCAGCAGTCTTCTTCGGGACCCCAGATCTGAAGCTTTCTTT. It encodes CASSLLRDPRSEAFF. This rearrangement joins TRBV27 to TRBJ1-1; tentatively, D is TRBD1 (5 bases). The CDR3 length is 15 residues. The V end was cut by 5 bases, the J end by 6 bases, with 19 bases between. Germline V CDR1 and CDR2: MNHEY, SMNVEV (reference sequence).

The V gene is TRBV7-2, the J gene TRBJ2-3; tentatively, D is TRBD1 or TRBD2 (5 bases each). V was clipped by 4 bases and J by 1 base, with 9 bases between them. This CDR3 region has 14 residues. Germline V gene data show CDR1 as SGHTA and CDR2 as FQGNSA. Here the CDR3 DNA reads TGTGCCAGCAGCTCGAAGGGACGCACAGATACGCAGTATTTT. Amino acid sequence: CASSSKGRTDTQYF.

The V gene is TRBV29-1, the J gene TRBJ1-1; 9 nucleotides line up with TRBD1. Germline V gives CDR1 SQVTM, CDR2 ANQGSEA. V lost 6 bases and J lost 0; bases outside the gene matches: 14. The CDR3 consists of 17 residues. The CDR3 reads CSVMTGGLRGLNTEAFF. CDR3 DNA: TGCAGCGTAATGACAGGGGGATTGAGAGGGCTGAACACTGAAGCTTTCTTT.

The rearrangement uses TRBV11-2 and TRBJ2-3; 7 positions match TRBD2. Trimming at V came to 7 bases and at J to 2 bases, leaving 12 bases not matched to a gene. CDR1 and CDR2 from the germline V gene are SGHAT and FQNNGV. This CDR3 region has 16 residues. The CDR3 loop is CASTPGGQGSTDTQYF. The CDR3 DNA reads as TGTGCCAGCACCCCGGGGGGTCAGGGCTCCACAGATACGCAGTATTTT.

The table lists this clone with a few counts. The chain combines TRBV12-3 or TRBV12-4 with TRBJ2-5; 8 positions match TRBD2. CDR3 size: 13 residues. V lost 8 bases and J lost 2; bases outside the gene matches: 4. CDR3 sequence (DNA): TGTGCCAGCTCGGGGGGGCTTCAAGAGACCCAGTACTTC. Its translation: CASSGGLQETQYF.

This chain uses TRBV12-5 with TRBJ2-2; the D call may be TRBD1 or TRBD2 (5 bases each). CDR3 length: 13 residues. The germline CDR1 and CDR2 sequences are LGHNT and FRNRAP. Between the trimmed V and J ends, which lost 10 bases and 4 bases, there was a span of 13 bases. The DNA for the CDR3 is TGTGCTACCGCCGAGGGGCCCACCGGGGAGCTGTTTTTT. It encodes CATAEGPTGELFF. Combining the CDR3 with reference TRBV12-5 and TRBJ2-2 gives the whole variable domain DARVTQTPRHKVTEMGQEVTMRCQPILGHNTVFWYRQTMMQGLELLAYFRNRAPLDDSGMPKDRFSAEMPDATLATLKIQPSEPRDSAVYFCATAEGPTGELFFGEGSRLTVL.

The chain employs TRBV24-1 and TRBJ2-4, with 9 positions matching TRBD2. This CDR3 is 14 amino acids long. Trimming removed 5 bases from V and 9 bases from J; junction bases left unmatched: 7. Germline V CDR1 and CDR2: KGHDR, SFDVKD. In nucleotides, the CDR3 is TGTGCCACCAGTGGGAATAGCGGGAGACGCATTCAGTACTTC. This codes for CATSGNSGRRIQYF.

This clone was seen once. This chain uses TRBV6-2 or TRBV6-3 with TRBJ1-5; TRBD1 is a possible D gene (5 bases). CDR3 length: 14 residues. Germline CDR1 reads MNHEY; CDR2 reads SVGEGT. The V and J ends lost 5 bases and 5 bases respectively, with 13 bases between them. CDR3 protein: CASSKTVYDQPQHF. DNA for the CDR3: TGTGCCAGCAGTAAGACAGTGTACGATCAGCCCCAGCATTTT.

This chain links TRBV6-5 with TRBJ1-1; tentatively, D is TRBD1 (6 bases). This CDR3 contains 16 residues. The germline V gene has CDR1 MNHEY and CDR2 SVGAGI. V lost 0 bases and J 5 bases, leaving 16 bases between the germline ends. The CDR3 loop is CASSYSVPGAGTEAFF. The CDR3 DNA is TGTGCCAGCAGTTACTCTGTCCCGGGGGCGGGGACTGAAGCTTTCTTT.

CDR3 sequence (DNA): TGTGCCAGCAGTTACCCTGCAGGGGGGCGCAATCAGCCCCAGCATTTT. Residues: CASSYPAGGRNQPQHF. The V and J genes are TRBV6-5 and TRBJ1-5, with 7 bases that match TRBD1. CDR1 and CDR2 (germline): MNHEY, SVGAGI. Germline trimming cut 2 bases from V and 2 bases from J; bases unmatched to any gene: 6. The CDR3 extends over 16 amino acids.

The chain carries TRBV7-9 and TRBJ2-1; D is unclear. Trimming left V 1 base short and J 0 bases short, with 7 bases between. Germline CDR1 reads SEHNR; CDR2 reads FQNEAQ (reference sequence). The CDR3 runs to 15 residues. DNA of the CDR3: TGTGCCAGCAGCTTAGTCCCGAGCTCCTACAATGAGCAGTTCTTC. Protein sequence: CASSLVPSSYNEQFF.

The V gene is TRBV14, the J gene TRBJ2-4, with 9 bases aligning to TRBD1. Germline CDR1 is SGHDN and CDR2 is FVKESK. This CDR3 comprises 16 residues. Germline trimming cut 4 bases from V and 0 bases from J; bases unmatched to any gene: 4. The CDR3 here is CASSRGTGLAKNIQYF. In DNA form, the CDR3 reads TGTGCCAGCAGCCGGGGGACAGGGTTAGCCAAAAACATTCAGTACTTC.

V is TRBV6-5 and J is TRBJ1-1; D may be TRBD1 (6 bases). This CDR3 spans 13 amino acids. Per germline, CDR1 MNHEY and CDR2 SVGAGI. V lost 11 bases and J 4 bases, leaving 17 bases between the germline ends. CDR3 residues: CAGSGARSTEAFF. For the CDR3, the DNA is TGTGCCGGCTCGGGGGCGCGGAGCACTGAAGCTTTCTTT.